The 26 T cell receptor beta chains presented below share a single source sample, sequenced in a study of T cell responses to AZD1222 COVID-19 vaccine. Some clones are missing from TCRdb's copy, which holds only in-frame ones; the method was immunoSEQ multiplex PCR. The sample has 130,000 or so clones; approximately 95% are singletons. The material was peripheral blood, obtained on day 0 of MenACWY control vaccination. The receptors were gathered from an adult in good health.

The rearrangement joins TRBV7-2 to TRBJ2-2; 10 nucleotides match TRBD2. The V segment lost 1 base and the J segment 9 bases; nucleotides outside the gene matches: 5. CDR3 length equals 15 residues. CDR1 is SGHTA and CDR2 is FQGNSA in the germline V gene. The CDR3 DNA reads TGTGCCAGCAGCTTAGGGACTAGCGGCACGCGGGAGCTGTTTTTT. Its protein product is CASSLGTSGTRELFF.

The chain carries TRBV7-9 and TRBJ1-4; D may be TRBD1 (5 bases). The V end was cut by 5 bases, the J end by 8 bases, with 18 bases between. The germline V gene encodes CDR1 SEHNR and CDR2 FQNEAQ (reference sequence). The CDR3 covers 15 residues. The CDR3 DNA reads TGTGCCAGCAGCCCTACATCCCGGGACGGGGAAAAACTGTTTTTT. It is translated as CASSPTSRDGEKLFF. Combining the CDR3 with reference TRBV7-9 and TRBJ1-4 gives the whole variable domain DTGVSQNPRHKITKRGQNVTFRCDPISEHNRLYWYRQTLGQGPEFLTYFQNEAQLEKSRLLSDRFSAERPKGSFSTLEIQRTEQGDSAMYLCASSPTSRDGEKLFFGSGTQLSVL.

V is TRBV29-1 and J is TRBJ2-4; a possible D gene is TRBD2 (6 bases). Per the germline V gene, CDR1 is SQVTM and CDR2 is ANQGSEA. The CDR3 runs to 13 residues. V dropped 2 bases and J dropped 6 bases, with 11 bases sitting between them. CDR3 nucleotides: TGCAGCGTTGAAACCCAGGGAGGAAACATTCAGTACTTC. This gives the protein CSVETQGGNIQYF.

The chain couples TRBV11-2 to TRBJ2-2; D not resolved. The CDR3 has 15 residues. Trimming took 1 base from V and 1 from J, leaving 7 bases between them. Germline-derived CDR1 and CDR2 are SGHAT and FQNNGV. CDR3 in DNA: TGTGCCAGCAGCTTAGTGGCAGGGAACACCGGGGAGCTGTTTTTT. Translated: CASSLVAGNTGELFF.

V is TRBV12-3 or TRBV12-4 and J is TRBJ2-2; D remains ambiguous. The ends were cut back, 6 bases at V and 5 bases at J, with 10 bases in the middle. This CDR3 spans 13 amino acids. In nucleotides, the CDR3 is TGTGCCAGCAGACAGATTGGGACCGGGGAGCTGTTTTTT. This encodes CASRQIGTGELFF.

The table lists this clone with a few counts. The rearrangement joins TRBV11-3 to TRBJ2-1; 8 nucleotides match TRBD2. Germline loops: CDR1 SGHNT, CDR2 YENEEA. The CDR3 consists of 17 residues. V shed 1 base and J 0 bases; nucleotides not matched to a gene: 5. CDR3: CASSLVSGVSSYNEQFF. The CDR3 DNA follows: TGTGCCAGCAGCTTAGTTAGCGGGGTAAGCTCCTACAATGAGCAGTTCTTC.

CDR3 sequence (DNA): TGCGCCAGCAGCCAAGCAAGCACAGATACGCAGTATTTT. Its translation is CASSQASTDTQYF. This chain joins TRBV4-3 and TRBJ2-3, with D hard to call. Germline CDR1 reads LGHNA; CDR2 reads YSLEER. The CDR3 totals 13 residues. V lost 1 base, J lost 0 bases, and 2 bases lay in between.

CDR3 sequence: CASSQVGGTGTQYF. CDR3 DNA: TGCGCCAGCAGCCAGGTGGGGGGTACGGGGACCCAGTACTTC. This chain links TRBV4-1 with TRBJ2-5; D possibly corresponds to TRBD2 (6 bases). The germline V gene has CDR1 MGHRA and CDR2 YSYEKL. V lost 3 bases to trimming and J lost 7 bases, with 15 bases between them. The CDR3 runs to 14 residues.

This chain joins TRBV7-9 and TRBJ1-4; D is unclear. V lost 5 bases and J 8 bases, leaving 21 bases between the germline ends. This CDR3 contains 16 residues. Germline lookup yields CDR1 SEHNR and CDR2 FQNEAQ (reference sequence). The CDR3 DNA reads TGTGCCAGCAGCCTGCGGGGTGGGGAGTTCCGGGAAAAACTGTTTTTT. Protein sequence: CASSLRGGEFREKLFF.

This sequence joins TRBV6-5 and TRBJ2-7; a possible D gene is TRBD1 (5 bases). Trimming cost V 3 bases and J 6 bases, with 15 bases left between them. The CDR3 runs 14 residues. Germline values: CDR1 MNHEY, CDR2 SVGAGI. CDR3 region: CASSYNPGLGEQYF. The CDR3 nucleotides are TGTGCCAGCAGTTATAATCCAGGGCTCGGCGAGCAGTACTTC.

This clone was seen only a few times. This chain joins TRBV5-1 and TRBJ2-1, with D hard to call. The germline gives CDR1 SGHRS, CDR2 YFSETQ. V was clipped by 4 bases and J by 0 bases, with 11 bases between them. The CDR3 covers 15 residues. CDR3 in amino acids: CASSADVLSYNEQFF. The CDR3 region has the DNA TGCGCCAGCAGCGCGGACGTGCTCTCCTACAATGAGCAGTTCTTC.

The sample holds a few counts of this clone. The gene calls are TRBV14 and TRBJ1-2; D is perhaps TRBD1 (5 bases). The CDR3 totals 13 residues. Germline-derived CDR1 and CDR2 are SGHDN and FVKESK. V dropped 4 bases and J dropped 7 bases, with 13 bases sitting between them. Written as DNA, the CDR3 is TGTGCCAGCAGCCTGGGGAGGGGTGGTGGCTACACCTTC. Residues: CASSLGRGGGYTF. Complete variable domain (other parts from reference TRBV14 and TRBJ1-2): EAGVTQFPSHSVIEKGQTVTLRCDPISGHDNLYWYRRVMGKEIKFLLHFVKESKQDESGMPNNRFLAERTGGTYSTLKVQPAELEDSGVYFCASSLGRGGGYTFGSGTRLTVV.

The chain is built from TRBV29-1 and TRBJ1-4, with TRBD1 matching over 8 bases. The trim removed 8 bases at V and 7 bases at J, leaving 9 bases unmatched. CDR3 size: 13 residues. The V gene's germline CDR1 is SQVTM and CDR2 ANQGSEA. In nucleotides, the CDR3 is TGCAGCATTGCCACAGGGGGAGTTGAAAAACTGTTTTTT. Its translation: CSIATGGVEKLFF. Drawing the rest from reference TRBV29-1 and TRBJ1-4, the complete variable domain is SAVISQKPSRDICQRGTSLTIQCQVDSQVTMMFWYRQQPGQSLTLIATANQGSEATYESGFVIDKFPISRPNLTFSTLTVSNMSPEDSSIYLCSIATGGVEKLFFGSGTQLSVL.

This chain links TRBV10-1 with TRBJ1-5, with D perhaps TRBD1 (5 bases). Germline CDR1 and CDR2: WNHNN and SYGVQD (reference sequence). This CDR3 comprises 17 residues. The V end was cut by 6 bases, the J end by 3 bases, with 21 bases between. CDR3 sequence reads: CASRIRKGRLNNQPQHF. The CDR3 coding sequence is TGCGCCAGCAGAATCAGGAAGGGACGGCTCAACAATCAGCCCCAGCATTTT.

V usage is TRBV28 and J usage is TRBJ2-1; D gene ambiguous. The CDR3 runs to 13 residues. The V and J ends lost 7 bases and 0 bases respectively, with 7 bases between them. The V gene's germline CDR1 is MDHEN and CDR2 SYDVKM. CDR3 region: CASMVSSYNEQFF. The CDR3 nucleotides are TGTGCCAGCATGGTAAGCTCCTACAATGAGCAGTTCTTC.

The chain is built from TRBV19 and TRBJ1-1; D may be TRBD1 (5 bases). The CDR3 totals 16 residues. Trimming stripped 2 bases from V and 0 bases from J, with 13 bases between. Germline CDR1 LNHDA, CDR2 SQIVND (reference sequence). Here the CDR3 DNA reads TGTGCCAGTAGTATATTAAGGGGCAGCTTGAACACTGAAGCTTTCTTT. This gives the protein CASSILRGSLNTEAFF.

This clone has a handful of counts. The chain recombines TRBV28 with TRBJ1-2; D is perhaps TRBD1 (5 bases). The germline gives CDR1 MDHEN, CDR2 SYDVKM. CDR3 size: 12 residues. Between the trimmed V and J ends, which lost 6 bases and 1 base, there was a span of 6 bases. CDR3 region: CASRGDNYGYTF. The CDR3 DNA reads as TGTGCCAGCAGGGGGGATAACTATGGCTACACCTTC.

The chain links TRBV18 to TRBJ1-1, with D maybe TRBD1 (5 bases). The CDR3 is 14 residues long. Deletions cut 3 bases from V and 1 base from J, with 9 bases between. Germline CDR1 is KGHSH and CDR2 is LQKENI. The CDR3 DNA reads TGTGCCAGCTCACCTCAGGGAACGAACACTGAAGCTTTCTTT. Translating it yields CASSPQGTNTEAFF.

The chain has TRBV6-5 and TRBJ2-7; 8 bases match TRBD1. V gave up 2 bases and J gave up 6 bases; unmatched junction bases: 6. This CDR3 region has 14 residues. Germline V gene lookup returns CDR1 MNHEY and CDR2 SVGAGI. CDR3 bases: TGTGCCAGCAGTTACCAGGGGGCCGCTGGCGAGCAGTACTTC. It translates to CASSYQGAAGEQYF.

V usage is TRBV27 and J usage is TRBJ2-7, with 7 nucleotides matching TRBD1. The trim removed 5 bases at V and 5 bases at J, leaving 9 bases unmatched. The CDR3 is made up of 14 amino acids. The V gene's germline CDR1 is MNHEY and CDR2 SMNVEV (reference sequence). The CDR3 sequence is CASSPYRGDNEQYF. As DNA, the CDR3 is TGTGCCAGCAGTCCCTACAGGGGAGACAACGAGCAGTACTTC.

The chain carries TRBV7-2 and TRBJ2-7; no firm D call. Germline CDR1 is SGHTA and CDR2 is FQGNSA. V dropped 5 bases and J dropped 0 bases, with 11 bases sitting between them. The CDR3 extends over 14 amino acids. The CDR3 DNA follows: TGTGCCAGCAGCGCGGCAGGCGTCTCCTACGAGCAGTACTTC. It codes for CASSAAGVSYEQYF.

The rearrangement uses TRBV19 and TRBJ1-5, with D possibly being TRBD1 (5 bases). This CDR3 spans 15 amino acids. Trimming pared 3 bases from V and 4 bases from J, leaving 13 bases between. Germline V lookup: CDR1 LNHDA, CDR2 SQIVND (reference sequence). The CDR3 DNA is TGTGCCAGTAGTATCCCGCTGGGGCCGAATCAGCCCCAGCATTTT. Translation: CASSIPLGPNQPQHF.

The rearrangement links TRBV7-9 to TRBJ1-3; D might be TRBD1 (6 bases). The CDR3 consists of 15 residues. CDR1 is SEHNR and CDR2 is FQNEAQ in the germline V gene (reference sequence). Trimming left V 5 bases short and J 4 bases short, with 15 bases between. This chain's CDR3 is CASSGDTVVGNTIYF. In DNA, the CDR3 is TGTGCCAGCAGCGGGGACACGGTTGTGGGAAACACCATATATTTT.

The chain combines TRBV9 with TRBJ2-1, with 13 bases aligning to TRBD2. CDR3 length: 18 residues. In germline, CDR1 is SGDLS, CDR2 YYNGEE. Trimming cost V 4 bases and J 3 bases; bases outside gene matches: 10. This CDR3 reads CASSPTGTSGKIYNEQFF. The CDR3 DNA reads TGTGCCAGCAGCCCAACCGGGACTAGCGGGAAAATCTACAATGAGCAGTTCTTC. Supplemented by reference TRBV9 and TRBJ2-1, the full variable domain reads DSGVTQTPKHLITATGQRVTLRCSPRSGDLSVYWYQQSLDQGLQFLIQYYNGEERAKGNILERFSAQQFPDLHSELNLSSLELGDSALYFCASSPTGTSGKIYNEQFFGPGTRLTVL.

V usage is TRBV7-9 and J usage is TRBJ2-2, with D uncertain. CDR3 length: 13 residues. Trimming took 4 bases from V and 7 from J, leaving 10 bases between them. Germline V gene sequence: CDR1 SEHNR, CDR2 FQNEAQ (reference sequence). The CDR3 bases are TGTGCCAGCAGCTCGGCTCGTATCGGGGAGCTGTTTTTT. Its protein product is CASSSARIGELFF. The full variable domain, in which reference TRBV7-9 and TRBJ2-2 provide the parts outside the CDR3, is DTGVSQNPRHKITKRGQNVTFRCDPISEHNRLYWYRQTLGQGPEFLTYFQNEAQLEKSRLLSDRFSAERPKGSFSTLEIQRTEQGDSAMYLCASSSARIGELFFGEGSRLTVL.

The J gene is TRBJ1-3, the V gene TRBV19; D not certain. V shed 7 bases and J shed 2 bases, with 9 bases lying between them. CDR1 and CDR2 (germline): LNHDA, SQIVND (reference sequence). This CDR3 has 13 amino acids. In DNA, the CDR3 is TGTGCCAGTACCCTTCGCCCTGGAAACACCATATATTTT. It is translated as CASTLRPGNTIYF.